This TCR beta chain comes out of a study of cytomegalovirus exposure and HLA in healthy donors. PCR primers comprised 60 Vbeta and 13 Jbeta primers. Some clones are missing from TCRdb's copy, which holds only in-frame ones; the method was immunoSEQ multiplex PCR. The sample includes about 100,000 clones, approximately 79% of them seen just once. This CDR3 has 15 residues. V lost 4 bases and J 0 bases, leaving 11 bases between the germline ends. The germline V gene has CDR1 SGHRS and CDR2 YFSETQ. Study observations and caveats: According to an earlier analysis, most TCR beta V segments yielded productive rearrangements about 87% or about 30% of the time. Cytomegalovirus association was listed for under 200 TCR beta chains. Analysis performed later showed TCR beta chains linked to HLA being more clonally expanded than equally common others. Rarity marked most TCR sequences, yet some public TCRs occurred in many donors.

As regards this clone: The antigen remains unidentified.

The chain has TRBV5-1 and TRBJ1-3; D gene ambiguous. The source material was PBMCs. This TCR was recovered from a woman aged 55-75 years in good health and CMV-seropositive. The DNA for the CDR3 is TGCGCCAGCAGCCTAAACAGTCACTCTGGAAACACCATATATTTT. Protein product: CASSLNSHSGNTIYF.